Shown below are 29 T cell receptor beta chains from a single sample sequenced in a study of memory CD4+ T cells and cytomegalovirus serostatus. Single viable CD3+CD4+CD8-CD45RO+ cells were sorted as the memory CD4+ T cells. Using immunoSEQ multiplex PCR, the repertoire was profiled, and TCRdb retains in-frame clones only, with some absent. The data show about 96,000 clones, with 80% seen just once and 3.6% held by the top ten. Material for sequencing was memory CD4+ T cells from blood. Every receptor here comes from an adult in good health and CMV-seropositive.

The chain has TRBV7-9 and TRBJ1-3, with no clear D. The CDR3 runs to 14 residues. Germline CDR1 is SEHNR and CDR2 is FQNEAQ (reference sequence). The germline V and J ends were trimmed by 5 bases and 0 bases, with 8 bases remaining between them. The CDR3 region has the DNA TGTGCCAGCAGCGCAATGATCTCTGGAAACACCATATATTTT. Its translation is CASSAMISGNTIYF.

J is TRBJ2-1 and V is TRBV4-1, with D hard to call. Germline values: CDR1 MGHRA, CDR2 YSYEKL. V lost 0 bases, J lost 3 bases, and 6 bases lay in between. This CDR3 region has 14 residues. This CDR3 reads CASSQDPNYNEQFF. CDR3 sequence (DNA): TGCGCCAGCAGCCAAGACCCAAACTACAATGAGCAGTTCTTC.

This sequence joins TRBV7-2 and TRBJ2-7; D is perhaps TRBD1 (5 bases). This CDR3 is 16 amino acids long. V was clipped by 2 bases and J by 2 bases, with 16 bases between them. Looked up from germline, CDR1 is SGHTA and CDR2 is FQGNSA. The CDR3 DNA is TGTGCCAGCAGCTTAAGGTCTCAGGGTACAACCTACGAGCAGTACTTC. Residues: CASSLRSQGTTYEQYF.

This chain connects TRBV7-9 to TRBJ1-5; a possible D gene is TRBD1 (5 bases). The length of the CDR3 is 15 residues. Germline assignment: CDR1 SEHNR and CDR2 FQNEAQ (reference sequence). V was cut by 4 bases and J by 5 bases, with 15 bases left in between. The chain's CDR3 is CASSSQQGGDQPQHF. The CDR3 DNA is TGTGCCAGCAGCTCTCAGCAGGGCGGCGATCAGCCCCAGCATTTT.

The chain combines TRBV5-1 with TRBJ2-7, with TRBD2 matching over 8 bases. V lost 4 bases, J lost 2 bases, and 8 bases stayed unmatched. CDR1 is SGHRS and CDR2 is YFSETQ in the germline V gene. This CDR3 comprises 15 residues. CDR3 DNA sequence: TGCGCCAGCAGCCGCCCGGGAGGGGGTGCCTACGAGCAGTACTTC. Its translation: CASSRPGGGAYEQYF.

This chain joins TRBV18 and TRBJ2-1, with 11 bases that match TRBD2. V was pared by 3 bases and J by 5 bases, with 0 bases of the junction left unmatched. In germline, CDR1 is KGHSH, CDR2 LQKENI. This CDR3 has 14 residues. CDR3 sequence reads: CASSPTSGDNEQFF. As DNA, the CDR3 is TGTGCCAGCTCACCGACTAGCGGGGACAATGAGCAGTTCTTC.

The CDR3 DNA reads as TGTGCCAGTAGTCTGGGGGCTAGCGGAGATACGCAGTATTTT. Its protein product is CASSLGASGDTQYF. The chain links TRBV19 to TRBJ2-3; D perhaps matches TRBD2 (7 bases). Between the trimmed V and J ends, which lost 5 bases and 5 bases, there was a span of 14 bases. Per the germline V gene, CDR1 is LNHDA and CDR2 is SQIVND (reference sequence). This CDR3 has 14 amino acids. Full variable domain (remainder filled in from reference TRBV19 and TRBJ2-3): DGGITQSPKYLFRKEGQNVTLSCEQNLNHDAMYWYRQDPGQGLRLIYYSQIVNDFQKGDIAEGYSVSREKKESFPLTVTSAQKNPTAFYLCASSLGASGDTQYFGPGTRLTVL.

The chain uses TRBV4-2 and TRBJ1-2; D gene ambiguous. Trimming left V 0 bases short and J 4 bases short, with 15 bases between. In germline, CDR1 is LGHNA, CDR2 YNFKEQ. This CDR3 has 16 amino acids. In nucleotides, the CDR3 is TGTGCCAGCAGCCAAGAGTTAGTCAGAGTGGGCTATGGCTACACCTTC. The encoded protein is CASSQELVRVGYGYTF.

The CDR3 DNA reads as TGCGCCACCCAACCCGATAGCGGGGCCGCAGAGACCCAGTACTTC. Protein: CATQPDSGAAETQYF. The J gene is TRBJ2-5, the V gene TRBV5-1, with 8 bases fitting TRBD2. This CDR3 has 15 residues. CDR1 is SGHRS and CDR2 is YFSETQ in the germline V gene. V trimming: 9 bases; J trimming: 4 bases; junction bases outside the gene matches: 14.

V and J are TRBV5-4 and TRBJ2-1; 9 bases agree with TRBD1. The V segment lost 2 bases and the J segment 4 bases; nucleotides outside the gene matches: 4. Germline CDR1 SGHNT, CDR2 YYREEE (reference sequence). This CDR3 region has 15 residues. This CDR3 reads CASSFGTGFYNEQFF. The CDR3 DNA follows: TGTGCCAGCAGCTTCGGGACAGGGTTTTACAATGAGCAGTTCTTC.

This clone was picked up one time. V usage is TRBV28 and J usage is TRBJ2-7, with D perhaps TRBD2 (6 bases). Trimming took off 8 bases at V and 6 bases at J, with 23 bases between the two ends. This CDR3 is built from 15 residues. The germline V gene encodes CDR1 MDHEN and CDR2 SYDVKM. In nucleotides, the CDR3 is TGTGCCAGCCGGGATATACGGGAGTCAAGGGTCGAGCAGTACTTC. Protein product: CASRDIRESRVEQYF.

The chain links TRBV10-3 to TRBJ1-2; D unresolved. CDR3 size: 14 residues. Between the trimmed V and J ends, which lost 0 bases and 6 bases, there was a span of 11 bases. In germline, CDR1 is ENHRY, CDR2 SYGVKD. The CDR3 DNA sequence: TGTGCCATCAGTGAGTCGCCGGACGAAGATGGCTACACCTTC. Translated: CAISESPDEDGYTF.

V and J are TRBV7-8 and TRBJ1-2; D might be TRBD1 (5 bases). CDR3 length: 13 residues. The V end lost 6 bases, the J end lost 1 base, and 9 bases lay between the germline ends. Germline CDR1 is SGHVS and CDR2 is FQNEAQ. CDR3: CASRKDINYGYTF. CDR3 in DNA: TGTGCCAGCAGAAAGGACATTAACTATGGCTACACCTTC.

The chain combines TRBV19 with TRBJ1-1; D gene uncertain. CDR1 is LNHDA and CDR2 is SQIVND in the germline V gene (reference sequence). The CDR3 runs 13 residues. V was pared by 4 bases and J by 0 bases, with 6 bases between. The CDR3 here is CASSKQMNTEAFF. The CDR3 DNA reads TGTGCCAGTAGTAAACAAATGAACACTGAAGCTTTCTTT.

The V gene is TRBV18, the J gene TRBJ2-5; 9 bases match TRBD1. The CDR3 extends over 15 amino acids. Looked up from germline, CDR1 is KGHSH and CDR2 is LQKENI. V shed 0 bases, J shed 5 bases, and the junction held 4 bases outside the gene matches. CDR3 DNA sequence: TGTGCCAGCTCACCACCGTTAGGACAGGGGGAGACCCAGTACTTC. Its protein is CASSPPLGQGETQYF.

The rearrangement uses TRBV18 and TRBJ1-3; D possibly corresponds to TRBD1 (5 bases). V was cut by 1 base and J by 2 bases, with 12 bases left in between. The germline V gene encodes CDR1 KGHSH and CDR2 LQKENI. This CDR3 is built from 16 residues. The CDR3 loop is CASSPQSGQTGNTIYF. The CDR3 bases are TGTGCCAGCTCACCACAGTCAGGGCAGACTGGAAACACCATATATTTT.

This clone was detected a few times. The V call is TRBV7-3, the J call TRBJ2-1, with D possibly matching TRBD2 (6 bases). Deletions cut 1 base from V and 8 bases from J, with 12 bases between. Germline V gene data show CDR1 as SGHTA and CDR2 as FQGTGA. The CDR3 loop spans 14 amino acids. CDR3 in amino acids: CASSLMTGVDEQFF. The DNA of the CDR3 is TGTGCCAGCAGCTTAATGACGGGAGTGGATGAGCAGTTCTTC.

V and J are TRBV2 and TRBJ1-1; D uncertain. CDR1 SNHLY and CDR2 FYNNEI come from the germline V gene. V gave up 4 bases and J gave up 6 bases, with 3 bases separating them. The CDR3 consists of 10 residues. The CDR3 region is CASSVAEAFF. In nucleotides, the CDR3 is TGTGCCAGCAGTGTCGCTGAAGCTTTCTTT.

The chain combines TRBV15 with TRBJ2-3; TRBD2 matches 9 bases. With V trimmed by 0 bases and J by 0 bases, 10 bases remained unmatched. Germline V CDR1 and CDR2: LNHNV, YYDKDF (reference sequence). The CDR3 length is 19 residues. Here the CDR3 reads CATSRDISGSNPSTDTQYF. The CDR3 region has the DNA TGTGCCACCAGCAGAGATATTAGCGGGAGTAACCCTAGCACAGATACGCAGTATTTT.

V is TRBV6-1 and J is TRBJ2-1; 13 bases are shared with TRBD2. The CDR3 spans 15 residues. The germline CDR1 and CDR2 sequences are MNHNS and SASEGT. Unmatched junction bases numbered 8, after V lost 8 bases and J lost 7 bases. This CDR3 is CASLSGTSGKNEQFF. As DNA, the CDR3 is TGTGCCAGCCTATCCGGGACTAGCGGGAAAAATGAGCAGTTCTTC.

In its sample, this clone was seen once. V and J are TRBV6-1 and TRBJ2-3; D gene uncertain. The germline gives CDR1 MNHNS, CDR2 SASEGT. Trimming pared 8 bases from V and 2 bases from J, leaving 8 bases between. The CDR3 length is 12 residues. The CDR3 protein is CASLRVTDTQYF. DNA for the CDR3: TGTGCCAGCTTAAGGGTCACAGATACGCAGTATTTT.

V gene TRBV7-2 combines with J gene TRBJ2-1; D is possibly TRBD2 (5 bases). With 2 bases removed from V and 4 bases from J, the gap between germline ends came to 12 bases. Per germline, CDR1 SGHTA and CDR2 FQGNSA. CDR3 length: 15 residues. In DNA, the CDR3 is TGTGCCAGCAGCTTATTCGGTAGCGCATACAATGAGCAGTTCTTC. Its protein is CASSLFGSAYNEQFF. Complete variable domain (other parts from reference TRBV7-2 and TRBJ2-1): GAGVSQSPSNKVTEKGKDVELRCDPISGHTALYWYRQSLGQGLEFLIYFQGNSAPDKSGLPSDRFSAERTGGSVSTLTIQRTQQEDSAVYLCASSLFGSAYNEQFFGPGTRLTVL.

The gene calls are TRBV4-1 and TRBJ1-6; 7 nucleotides align to TRBD1. The V gene's germline CDR1 is MGHRA and CDR2 YSYEKL. V shed 2 bases, J shed 6 bases, and the junction held 4 bases outside the gene matches. The CDR3 totals 15 residues. This CDR3 is CASSQNRGINSPLHF. The CDR3 bases are TGCGCCAGCAGCCAAAACAGGGGTATTAATTCACCCCTCCACTTT.

V gene TRBV6-1 combines with J gene TRBJ2-5; the D gene is possibly TRBD2 (6 bases). Germline CDR1 MNHNS, CDR2 SASEGT. Trimming took 6 bases from V and 2 from J, leaving 10 bases between them. The CDR3 covers 13 residues. Here the CDR3 DNA reads TGTGCCAGCAGCCCCCGGGAGCAAGAGACCCAGTACTTC. This codes for CASSPREQETQYF.

The chain combines TRBV7-8 with TRBJ1-2, with D tentatively TRBD1 (6 bases). The CDR3 covers 13 residues. The V end was cut by 3 bases, the J end by 6 bases, with 11 bases between. The germline V gene has CDR1 SGHVS and CDR2 FQNEAQ. The CDR3 sequence: CASSFVRTDGYTF. The DNA of the CDR3 is TGTGCCAGCAGCTTTGTGAGGACAGATGGCTACACCTTC.

This clone was seen just once. V is TRBV23-1 and J is TRBJ1-3; TRBD1 aligns across 7 bases. TRBV23-1 is designated an ORF whose function remains uncertain. This CDR3 comprises 15 residues. V lost 6 bases and J lost 3; bases outside the gene matches: 8. Here the CDR3 DNA reads TGCGCCAGCAGACCAAACCGGGACAGTGGAAACACCATATATTTT. Its protein product is CASRPNRDSGNTIYF.

The chain is built from TRBV7-3 and TRBJ2-6; TRBD1 is a possible D gene (6 bases). Trimming left V 2 bases short and J 0 bases short, with 14 bases between. Germline CDR1 SGHTA, CDR2 FQGTGA. The length of the CDR3 is 18 residues. CDR3 sequence: CASSLDGQILSGANVLTF. CDR3 nucleotides: TGTGCCAGCAGCTTAGACGGACAGATCCTCTCTGGGGCCAACGTCCTGACTTTC.

This clone has at least ten counts. The rearrangement joins TRBV5-6 to TRBJ1-2, with 7 nucleotides matching TRBD1. The CDR3 covers 16 residues. Germline-derived CDR1 and CDR2 are SGHDT and YYEEEE. The V segment lost 0 bases and the J segment 4 bases; nucleotides outside the gene matches: 9. The CDR3 loop reads CASSLDRGTGSYGYTF. For the CDR3, the DNA is TGTGCCAGCAGCTTGGACAGGGGAACCGGGAGCTATGGCTACACCTTC.

The chain joins TRBV7-2 to TRBJ2-7, with D possibly matching TRBD2 (6 bases). Germline V gene data show CDR1 as SGHTA and CDR2 as FQGNSA. Between the trimmed V and J ends, which lost 5 bases and 9 bases, there was a span of 14 bases. The CDR3 has 12 amino acids. CDR3 loop: CASSRPPGLQYF. The CDR3 bases are TGTGCCAGCAGCAGACCTCCGGGACTGCAGTACTTC.